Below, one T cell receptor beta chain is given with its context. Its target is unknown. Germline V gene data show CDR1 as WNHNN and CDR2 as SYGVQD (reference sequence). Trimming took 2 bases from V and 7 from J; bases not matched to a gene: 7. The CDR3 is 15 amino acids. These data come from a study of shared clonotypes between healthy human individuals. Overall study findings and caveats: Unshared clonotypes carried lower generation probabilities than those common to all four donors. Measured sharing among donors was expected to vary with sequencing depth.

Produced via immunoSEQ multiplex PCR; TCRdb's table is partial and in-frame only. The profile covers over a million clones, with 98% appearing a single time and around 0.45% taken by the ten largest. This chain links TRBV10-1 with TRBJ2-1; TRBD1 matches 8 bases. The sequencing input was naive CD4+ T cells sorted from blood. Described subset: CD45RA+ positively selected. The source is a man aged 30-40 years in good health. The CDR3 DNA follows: TGCGCCAGCAGTGAGACCGGTCGACAGGGGAATGAGCAGTTCTTC. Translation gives CASSETGRQGNEQFF.